What follows is one T cell receptor (beta chain) and its context. Its cognate antigen has yet to be identified. No base quality information exists; no much larger clone differs at one position. RNA was extracted using the RNeasy kit, and about 0.5 to 1 ug of the RNA was reverse transcribed with random hexamers. The immunoSEQ multiplex PCR assay, which covers 54 Vbeta and 13 Jbeta segments, was used to amplify TCR beta CDR3 regions. PCR amplification bias was corrected by using a synthetic template baseline for primer optimization and computational correction. Under the source paper's analysis protocol: Only productive sequences were kept, with reads annotated to V, D and J genes according to IMGT and analyzed in immunoSEQ Analyzer. Clonality was computed as one minus Shannon entropy normalized by log2 of the number of productive unique sequences. For each patient and control, public and private clones were evaluated within the 100 most prevalent clones. Clones were defined as Susac-specific if absent from the healthy and MS cohorts, from roughly 1,100 published viral clones and from other ImmuneACCESS disease sequences. The public reads were reprocessed in TCRdb via fastp at Q25 and MiXCR, keeping in-frame beta chains. Every entry covers one CDR3 protein and lists the most common genes and DNA from its rows. These V and J calls derive from TCRdb rather than the authors' analysis. The sample table shows 200,000 to 250,000 distinct CDR3 sequences, and about 96% are seen once. 0.085% to 0.1% of the sample is in the top ten clones.

At the junction V is shortened by 6 bases and J by 5 bases; bases outside the gene matches: 8. The CDR3 measures 16 amino acids from cysteine to phenylalanine. Kept here is only the CDR3 DNA, which spans 48 bases and is read in frame from base 1. Looking up the germline V gene yields CDR1 MGHDK and CDR2 SYGVNS. Peripheral blood CD8+ and CD4+ T cells from healthy donors, Susac syndrome patients and multiple sclerosis patients were profiled by high-throughput TCR beta sequencing. The multiple sclerosis controls were treatment-naive patients who had stable or active relapsing-remitting disease and met the revised McDonald criteria. Bulk CD8+ and CD4+ T cells were purified by magnetic negative isolation, whereas CD8+ TEMRA cells were enriched by FACS. Blood was drawn into EDTA tubes, processed within 24 hours, and PBMCs were isolated by density gradient centrifugation. PBMCs intended for TCR sequencing were cryopreserved in liquid nitrogen and thawed later in a water bath at 37 degrees C. The sorted or isolated CD4+, CD8+ and CD8+ TEMRA cells reached a purity of at least 90%.

This entry comes from a study of CD8 T cells in Susac syndrome (dated by TCRdb to between 2018 and 2021). Broadly, across the study: The study used repertoire sequencing to test whether antigen drove CD8+ T cell activation and differentiation in Susac syndrome. The study at large found these results: The number of individuals in the TCR sequencing and HLA analysis was recognized as being relatively small.

The sequenced sample was CD4+ T cells from PBMCs. Recombination connected TRBV25-1 to TRBJ2-5; TRBD2 aligns with 14 central bases. The sequence came from a human donor with multiple sclerosis. The DNA sequence is as follows: TGTGCCAGCAGGATTTCCGGGACTAGCGGGAGTGAGACCCAGTACTTC. Its product reads: CASRISGTSGSETQYF.